This entry lists 7 T cell receptor beta chains sequenced from one sample in a study of identical twins. A single record per CDR3 protein comes from TCRdb applying MiXCR to the 5' RACE reads. The sample yields roughly 1.6 million distinct CDR3 sequences, around 29% seen once. The sample was cord blood. Receptors were obtained from a newborn girl in good health.

The sample holds many counts of this clonotype. The chain carries TRBV20-1 and TRBJ2-7, with TRBD1 as a possible D gene (5 bases). The CDR3 contains 13 residues. CDR1 is DFQATT and CDR2 is SNEGSKA in the germline V gene (reference sequence). CDR3 region: CSVPQDSRYEQYF. Here the CDR3 DNA reads TGCAGCGTTCCCCAAGACAGCCGCTACGAGCAGTACTTC.

The chain links TRBV21-1 to TRBJ2-7; TRBD1, as called in the table, went unchecked against the DNA. TRBV21-1 is termed a pseudogene. This CDR3 has 14 residues. CDR3 sequence: CASSKGIGAYEQYF. The CDR3 region has the DNA TGTGCCAGCAGCAAAGGCATAGGGGCCTACGAGCAGTACTTC.

This clonotype was picked up a small number of times. The J gene is TRBJ1-5, the V gene TRBV5-1; no firm D call. Germline V gene lookup returns CDR1 SGHRS and CDR2 YFSETQ. Deletions cut 1 base from V and 5 bases from J, with 10 bases between. The CDR3 is made up of 14 amino acids. CDR3 nucleotide sequence: TGCGCCAGCAGCTTGCCCCCCTTCTATCAGCCCCAGCATTTT. Amino acids: CASSLPPFYQPQHF.

This clonotype was seen only a few times. The rearrangement uses TRBV7-9 and TRBJ2-1, with D possibly called TRBD1 or TRBD2 (5 bases each). CDR3 length equals 14 residues. The V end was cut by 3 bases, the J end by 4 bases, with 10 bases between. The germline V gene has CDR1 SEHNR and CDR2 FQNEAQ (reference sequence). In DNA, the CDR3 is TGTGCCAGCAGCTTTTGGGGACGTTACAATGAGCAGTTCTTC. This codes for CASSFWGRYNEQFF.

The chain couples TRBV27 to TRBJ2-7, with TRBD2 matching 7 bases. CDR1 and CDR2 (germline): MNHEY, SMNVEV (reference sequence). J lost 7 bases, V lost 5 bases, and 17 bases had no gene match. There are 16 residues in the CDR3. The CDR3 loop reads CASSAPRDYSGREQYF. CDR3 nucleotide sequence: TGTGCCAGCAGTGCACCAAGGGACTATTCGGGGAGGGAGCAGTACTTC.

This clonotype was picked up many times. J is TRBJ2-7 and V is TRBV7-9; D not resolved. Per germline, CDR1 SEHNR and CDR2 FQNEAQ (reference sequence). V was pared by 1 base and J by 0 bases, with 7 bases between. The CDR3 extends over 14 amino acids. The CDR3 region is CASSLVGISYEQYF. The DNA of the CDR3 is TGTGCCAGCAGCTTAGTGGGGATCTCCTACGAGCAGTACTTC.

V is TRBV20-1 and J is TRBJ1-6; a possible D gene is TRBD1 (5 bases). Germline CDR1 reads DFQATT; CDR2 reads SNEGSKA (reference sequence). V lost 1 base, J lost 6 bases, and 13 bases lay in between. The CDR3 runs to 15 residues. The CDR3 loop reads CSARGRRGLNSPLHF. CDR3 DNA: TGCAGTGCTAGAGGCCGCCGGGGCCTTAATTCACCCCTCCACTTT.